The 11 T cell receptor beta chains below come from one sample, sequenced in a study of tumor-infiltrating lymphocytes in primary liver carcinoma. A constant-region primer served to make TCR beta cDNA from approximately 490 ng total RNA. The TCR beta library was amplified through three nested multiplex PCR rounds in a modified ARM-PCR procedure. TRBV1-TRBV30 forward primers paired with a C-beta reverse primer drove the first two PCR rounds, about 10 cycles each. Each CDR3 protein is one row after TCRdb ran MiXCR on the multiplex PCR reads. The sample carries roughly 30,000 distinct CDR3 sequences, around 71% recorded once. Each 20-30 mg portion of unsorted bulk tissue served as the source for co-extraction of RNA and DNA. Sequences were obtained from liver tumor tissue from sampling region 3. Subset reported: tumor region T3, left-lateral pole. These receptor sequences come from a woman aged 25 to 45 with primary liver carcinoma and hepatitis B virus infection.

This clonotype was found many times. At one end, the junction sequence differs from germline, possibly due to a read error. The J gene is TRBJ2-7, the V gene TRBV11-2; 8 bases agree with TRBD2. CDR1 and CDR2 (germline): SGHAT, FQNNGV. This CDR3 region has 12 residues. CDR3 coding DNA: TGTGACAGCGGGGGTAGCTCCTACGAGCAGTACTTC. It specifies CDSGGSSYEQYF.

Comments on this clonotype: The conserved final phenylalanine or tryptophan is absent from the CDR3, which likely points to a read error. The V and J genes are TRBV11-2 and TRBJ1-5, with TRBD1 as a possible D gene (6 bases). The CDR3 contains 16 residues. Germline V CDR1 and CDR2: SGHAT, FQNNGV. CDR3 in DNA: TGTGCCAGCAGCTTAAATTTCGGGACATCGAATCAACCCCAGCATATT. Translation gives CASSLNFGTSNQPQHI.

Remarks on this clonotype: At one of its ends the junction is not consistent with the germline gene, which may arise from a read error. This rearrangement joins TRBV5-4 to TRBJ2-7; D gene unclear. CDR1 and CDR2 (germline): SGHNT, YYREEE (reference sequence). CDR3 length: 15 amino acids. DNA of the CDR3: TGTGCCGGCAGCTTGGCCTTTGGACGGCAATACGAGGAGTACTTC. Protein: CAGSLAFGRQYEEYF. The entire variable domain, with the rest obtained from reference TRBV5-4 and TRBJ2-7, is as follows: ETGVTQSPTHLIKTRGQQVTLRCSSQSGHNTVSWYQQALGQGPQFIFQYYREEENGRGNFPPRFSGLQFPNYSSELNVNALELDDSALYLCAGSLAFGRQYEEYFGPGTRLTVT.

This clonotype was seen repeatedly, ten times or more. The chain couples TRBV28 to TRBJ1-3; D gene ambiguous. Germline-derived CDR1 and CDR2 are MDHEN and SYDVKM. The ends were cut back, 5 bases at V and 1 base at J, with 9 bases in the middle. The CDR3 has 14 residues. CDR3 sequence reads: CASSSARSGNTIYF. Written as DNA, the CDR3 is TGTGCCAGCAGTAGCGCGAGATCTGGAAACACCATATATTTT.

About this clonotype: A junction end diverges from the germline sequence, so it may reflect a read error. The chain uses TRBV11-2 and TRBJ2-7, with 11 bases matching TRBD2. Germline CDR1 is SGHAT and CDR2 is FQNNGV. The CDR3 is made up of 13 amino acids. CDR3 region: CASNLTSGSEQYF. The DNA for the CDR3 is TGTGCTAGCAACTTAACTAGCGGGAGCGAGCAGTACTTC.

CDR3 nucleotide sequence: TGTGCCAGCGGCACCTCTCTAGCGGGAGGTTACGATGAGCAGTTCTTC. Protein sequence: CASGTSLAGGYDEQFF. This chain uses TRBV11-2 with TRBJ2-1, with 11 bases that match TRBD2. The germline gives CDR1 SGHAT, CDR2 FQNNGV. Trimming removed 8 bases from V and 8 bases from J; junction bases left unmatched: 14. The CDR3 has 16 residues.

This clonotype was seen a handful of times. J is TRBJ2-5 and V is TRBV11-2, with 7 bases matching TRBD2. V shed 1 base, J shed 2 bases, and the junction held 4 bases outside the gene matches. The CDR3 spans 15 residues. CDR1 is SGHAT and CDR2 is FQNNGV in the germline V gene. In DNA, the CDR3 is TGTGCCAGCAGCTTAGGGGCTAGCGGACAAGAGACCCAGTACTTC. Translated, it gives CASSLGASGQETQYF.

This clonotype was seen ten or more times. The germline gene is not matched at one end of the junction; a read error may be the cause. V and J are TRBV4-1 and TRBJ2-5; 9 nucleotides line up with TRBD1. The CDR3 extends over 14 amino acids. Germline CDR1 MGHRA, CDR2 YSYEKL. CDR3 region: CASSPKDRGEIQYF. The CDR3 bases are TGCGCCAGCAGCCCAAAGGACAGGGGAGAGATCCAGTACTTC.

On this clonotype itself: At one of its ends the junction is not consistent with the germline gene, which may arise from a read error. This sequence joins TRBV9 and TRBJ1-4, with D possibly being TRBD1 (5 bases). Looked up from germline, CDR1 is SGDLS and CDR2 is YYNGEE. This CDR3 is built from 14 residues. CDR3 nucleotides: TGTGCCAGCAGGGGGCCCCGAATGGACGAAAGACTGTTTTTT. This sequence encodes CASRGPRMDERLFF.

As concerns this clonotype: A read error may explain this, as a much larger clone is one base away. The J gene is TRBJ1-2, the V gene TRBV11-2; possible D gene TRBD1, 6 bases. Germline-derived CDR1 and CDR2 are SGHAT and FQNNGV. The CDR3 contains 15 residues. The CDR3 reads CISSLTIQGDGRYTF. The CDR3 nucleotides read TGTATCAGCAGCTTAACAATACAGGGAGATGGTCGCTACACCTTC.

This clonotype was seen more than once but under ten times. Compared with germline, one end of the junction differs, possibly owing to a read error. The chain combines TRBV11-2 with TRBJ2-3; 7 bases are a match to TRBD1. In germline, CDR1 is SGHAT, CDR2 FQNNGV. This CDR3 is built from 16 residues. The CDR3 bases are TGTGCCAGTAGCCGGACGCGACAGGGAAGGGGAGATACTCAGTGTTTT. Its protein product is CASSRTRQGRGDTQCF.